This T cell receptor (beta chain) was identified in a study of somatic mutations in cytotoxic T cells in rheumatoid arthritis. Study background: Each patient's diagnosis was followed right away by a blood draw (30 ml EDTA), before any treatment.

Generated by immunoSEQ multiplex PCR, the TCRdb table keeps only in-frame clones and is missing some. The sample lists 4,400 or so clones, around 87% occurring once. As regards this clone: Its specificity is not known.

This CDR3 spans 16 amino acids. Per germline, CDR1 MNHEY and CDR2 SMNVEV (reference sequence). Deletions cut 3 bases from V and 5 bases from J, with 14 bases between. Findings of the study overall: It was in rheumatoid arthritis patients, but not in healthy controls, that CD8+ clonality increased with age.

The clonotype comes from a woman aged 45 to 65 with rheumatoid arthritis. V usage is TRBV27 and J usage is TRBJ1-6, with a possible D match to TRBD1 (6 bases). The sample comprised CD8+ T cells sorted from blood. This CDR3 reads CASSFIPTGDNSPLHF. CDR3 DNA sequence: TGTGCCAGCAGTTTCATCCCGACAGGAGATAATTCACCCCTCCACTTT.